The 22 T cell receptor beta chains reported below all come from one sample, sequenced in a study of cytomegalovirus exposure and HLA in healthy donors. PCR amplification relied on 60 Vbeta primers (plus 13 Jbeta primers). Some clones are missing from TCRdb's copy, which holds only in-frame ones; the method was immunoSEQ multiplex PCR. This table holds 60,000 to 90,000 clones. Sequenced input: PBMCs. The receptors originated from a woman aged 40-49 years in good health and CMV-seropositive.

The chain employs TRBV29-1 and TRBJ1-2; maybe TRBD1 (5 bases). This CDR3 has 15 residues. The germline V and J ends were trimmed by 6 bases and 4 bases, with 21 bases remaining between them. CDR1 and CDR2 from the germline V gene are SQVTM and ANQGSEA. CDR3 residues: CSVFSMGGRGYGYTF. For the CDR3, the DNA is TGCAGCGTCTTTTCCATGGGAGGGAGGGGCTATGGCTACACCTTC.

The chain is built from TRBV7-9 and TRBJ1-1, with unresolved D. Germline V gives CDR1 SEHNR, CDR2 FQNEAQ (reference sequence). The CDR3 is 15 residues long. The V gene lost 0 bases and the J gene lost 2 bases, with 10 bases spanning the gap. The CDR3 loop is CASSLAPRGNTEAFF. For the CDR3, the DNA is TGTGCCAGCAGCTTAGCGCCCCGGGGTAACACTGAAGCTTTCTTT.

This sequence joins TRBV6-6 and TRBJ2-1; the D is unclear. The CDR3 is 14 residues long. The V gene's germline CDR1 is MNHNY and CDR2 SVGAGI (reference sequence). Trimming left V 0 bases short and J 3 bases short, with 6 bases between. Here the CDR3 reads CASSYSTVYNEQFF. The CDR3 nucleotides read TGTGCCAGCAGTTACTCAACAGTCTACAATGAGCAGTTCTTC.

The CDR3 DNA sequence: TGCGCCAGTTCACACTTGGACAGGGCGAGTCAGCCCCAGCATTTT. It translates to CASSHLDRASQPQHF. The chain joins TRBV10-2 to TRBJ1-5; TRBD1 matches 8 bases. This CDR3 contains 15 residues. The trim removed 9 bases at V and 6 bases at J, leaving 13 bases unmatched. Germline V gene lookup returns CDR1 WSHSY and CDR2 SAAADI.

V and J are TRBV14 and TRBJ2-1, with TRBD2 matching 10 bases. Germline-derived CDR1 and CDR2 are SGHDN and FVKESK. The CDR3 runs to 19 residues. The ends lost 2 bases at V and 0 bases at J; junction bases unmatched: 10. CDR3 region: CASSQPLAGVGGSYNEQFF. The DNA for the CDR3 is TGTGCCAGCAGCCAACCGCTAGCGGGAGTAGGGGGCTCCTACAATGAGCAGTTCTTC.

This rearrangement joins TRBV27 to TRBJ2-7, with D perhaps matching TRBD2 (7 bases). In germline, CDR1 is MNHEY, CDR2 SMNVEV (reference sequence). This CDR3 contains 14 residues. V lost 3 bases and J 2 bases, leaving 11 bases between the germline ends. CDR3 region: CASSFFGGPYEQYF. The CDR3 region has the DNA TGTGCCAGCAGTTTCTTCGGGGGGCCCTACGAGCAGTACTTC.

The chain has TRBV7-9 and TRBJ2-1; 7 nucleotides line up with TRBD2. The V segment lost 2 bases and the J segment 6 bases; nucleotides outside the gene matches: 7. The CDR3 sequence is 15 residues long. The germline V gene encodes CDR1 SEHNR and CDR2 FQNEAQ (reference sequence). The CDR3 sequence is CASSLIAGESNEQFF. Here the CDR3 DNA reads TGTGCCAGCAGCTTAATCGCGGGAGAGTCCAATGAGCAGTTCTTC.

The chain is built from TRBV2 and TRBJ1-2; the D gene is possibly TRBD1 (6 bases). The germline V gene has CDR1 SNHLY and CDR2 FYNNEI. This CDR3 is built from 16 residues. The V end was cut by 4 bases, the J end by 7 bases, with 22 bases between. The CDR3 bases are TGTGCCAGCAGTGTCCTTGGGGTACAGGGCCCGGGTGGCTACACCTTC. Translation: CASSVLGVQGPGGYTF.

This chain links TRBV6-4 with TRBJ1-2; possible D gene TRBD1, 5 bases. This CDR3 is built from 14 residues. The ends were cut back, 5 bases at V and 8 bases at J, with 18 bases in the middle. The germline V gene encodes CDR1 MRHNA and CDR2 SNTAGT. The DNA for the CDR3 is TGTGCCAGCAGTCCGGGGGAAGTCCTTGGCGGCTACACCTTC. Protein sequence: CASSPGEVLGGYTF.

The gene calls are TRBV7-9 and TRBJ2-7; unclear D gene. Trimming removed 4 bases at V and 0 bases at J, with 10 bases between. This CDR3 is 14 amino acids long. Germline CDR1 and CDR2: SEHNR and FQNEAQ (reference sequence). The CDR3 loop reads CASSSTRDSYEQYF. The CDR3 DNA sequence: TGTGCCAGCAGCTCCACTCGCGACTCCTACGAGCAGTACTTC.

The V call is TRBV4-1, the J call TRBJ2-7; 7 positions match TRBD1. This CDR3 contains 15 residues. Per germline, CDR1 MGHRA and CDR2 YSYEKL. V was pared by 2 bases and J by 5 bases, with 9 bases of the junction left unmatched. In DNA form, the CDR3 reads TGCGCCAGCAGCCAACGGACAGGTCTTTTGAACGAGCAGTACTTC. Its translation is CASSQRTGLLNEQYF.

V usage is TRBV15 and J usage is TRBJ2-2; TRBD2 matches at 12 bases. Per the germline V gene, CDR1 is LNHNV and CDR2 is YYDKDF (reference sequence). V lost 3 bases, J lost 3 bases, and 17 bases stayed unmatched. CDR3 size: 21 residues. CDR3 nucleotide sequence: TGTGCCACCAGCAGCCTTGAGACTAGCGGGAGTGTAGGAAGGGACACCGGGGAGCTGTTTTTT. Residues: CATSSLETSGSVGRDTGELFF.

In DNA, the CDR3 is TGTGCCACCAGCAGTCCCGGGACTAGCGGTATCAACGAGCAGTACTTC. Protein: CATSSPGTSGINEQYF. The chain uses TRBV15 and TRBJ2-5; 11 bases align to TRBD2. The DNA end favors TRBJ2-7, so the J call may be wrong. The CDR3 is 16 residues long. Germline V gene lookup returns CDR1 LNHNV and CDR2 YYDKDF (reference sequence).

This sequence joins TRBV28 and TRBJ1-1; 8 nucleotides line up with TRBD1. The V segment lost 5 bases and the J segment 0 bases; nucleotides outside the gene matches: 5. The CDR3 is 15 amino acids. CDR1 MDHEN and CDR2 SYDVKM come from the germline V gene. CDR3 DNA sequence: TGTGCCAGCAGTCCCCTGACAGGGGTGAACACTGAAGCTTTCTTT. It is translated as CASSPLTGVNTEAFF.

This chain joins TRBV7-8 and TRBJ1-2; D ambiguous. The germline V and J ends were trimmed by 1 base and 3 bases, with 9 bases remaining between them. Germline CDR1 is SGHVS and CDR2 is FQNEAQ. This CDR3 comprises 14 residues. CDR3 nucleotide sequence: TGTGCCAGCAGCTTAGTTAACAGTGACTATGGCTACACCTTC. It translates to CASSLVNSDYGYTF.

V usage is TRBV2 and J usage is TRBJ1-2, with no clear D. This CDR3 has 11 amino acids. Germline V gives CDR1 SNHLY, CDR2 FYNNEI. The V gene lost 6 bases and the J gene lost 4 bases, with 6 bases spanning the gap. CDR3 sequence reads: CASRGSYGYTF. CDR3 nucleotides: TGTGCCAGCAGGGGCAGCTATGGCTACACCTTC.

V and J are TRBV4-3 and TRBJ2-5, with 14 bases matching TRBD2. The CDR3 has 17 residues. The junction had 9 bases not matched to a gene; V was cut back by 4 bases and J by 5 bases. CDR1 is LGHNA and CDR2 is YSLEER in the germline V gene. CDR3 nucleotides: TGCGCCAGCAGCCCCTTCGGACTAGCGGGGGGCGAGGAGACCCAGTACTTC. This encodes CASSPFGLAGGEETQYF.

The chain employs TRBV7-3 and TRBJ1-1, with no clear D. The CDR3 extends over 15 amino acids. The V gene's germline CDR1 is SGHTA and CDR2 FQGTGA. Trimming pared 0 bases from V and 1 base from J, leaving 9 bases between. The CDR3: CASSLTAEGNTEAFF. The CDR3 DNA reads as TGTGCCAGCAGCTTAACGGCGGAAGGGAACACTGAAGCTTTCTTT.

The DNA for the CDR3 is TGTGCCAGCAGTTACAGTACAGGGAACGGCTACACCTTC. This sequence encodes CASSYSTGNGYTF. The chain carries TRBV6-5 and TRBJ1-2; weak D call: TRBD1 (6 bases). The CDR3 has 13 residues. Trimming left V 2 bases short and J 8 bases short, with 12 bases between. The V gene's germline CDR1 is MNHEY and CDR2 SVGAGI.

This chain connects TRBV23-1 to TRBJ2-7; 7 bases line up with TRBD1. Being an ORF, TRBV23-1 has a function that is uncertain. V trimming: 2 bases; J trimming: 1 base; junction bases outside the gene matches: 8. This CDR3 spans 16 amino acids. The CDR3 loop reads CASSQGWDSKSYEQYF. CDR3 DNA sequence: TGCGCCAGCAGTCAAGGGTGGGACAGCAAATCCTACGAGCAGTACTTC.

CDR3 nucleotide sequence: TGTGCCAGCTCACCACCCAGCGGGGGGGCAGATACGCAGTATTTT. Encoded protein: CASSPPSGGADTQYF. The chain has TRBV18 and TRBJ2-3, with 10 nucleotides matching TRBD2. V lost 0 bases and J lost 4; bases outside the gene matches: 1. Germline V gene data show CDR1 as KGHSH and CDR2 as LQKENI. This CDR3 contains 15 residues.

CDR3 bases: TGCAGTACTTCAGGGGAACTTGGCTACACCTTC. Translating gives CSTSGELGYTF. The chain couples TRBV20-1 to TRBJ1-2, with D possibly being TRBD1 (6 bases). Germline V gene data show CDR1 as DFQATT and CDR2 as SNEGSKA (reference sequence). The CDR3 sequence is 11 residues long. The V end was cut by 8 bases, the J end by 7 bases, with 14 bases between.